The sequence of this TCR beta chain was determined in a study of OX40 agonist ivuxolimab in advanced cancers. The assay was immunoSEQ multiplex PCR, and TCRdb's table has in-frame clones only and misses some. Of 70,000 to 95,000 clones listed, 80% to 90% are singletons. Germline CDR1 is MDHEN and CDR2 is SYDVKM. Trimming took 6 bases from V and 0 from J, leaving 12 bases between them. This CDR3 has 15 residues. The receptor was isolated from an adult with an advanced solid tumor such as melanoma, head and neck, liver or kidney cancer. The chain couples TRBV28 to TRBJ1-5; unclear D gene. This specimen was CD4+ or CD8+ T cells sorted from blood, taken in a trial of the OX40 agonist ivuxolimab. CDR3 nucleotide sequence: TGTGCCAGCAGGCTCTCATTAGGTAGCAATCAGCCCCAGCATTTT. It is translated as CASRLSLGSNQPQHF.